These 14 T cell receptor beta chains were all obtained from the same sample, sequenced in a study of blood T cell repertoires in COVID-19. The repertoire was sequenced with immunoSEQ multiplex PCR; TCRdb's copy has only in-frame clones and lacks some. The repertoire holds around 200,000 clones, approximately 90% seen once, with 10% to 13% in the top ten. Sequenced material: PBMCs or T cells enriched from blood (not recorded which). The receptors here all came from a man younger than 35 with acute COVID-19.

V and J are TRBV12-3 or TRBV12-4 and TRBJ2-3; D not resolved. The CDR3 has 13 residues. V gave up 6 bases and J gave up 4 bases, with 11 bases separating them. Written as DNA, the CDR3 is TGTGCCAGCAGCTTAAGCCTCGCAGATACGCAGTATTTT. Protein product: CASSLSLADTQYF.

This chain's CDR3 is CASSPGLAGGLSYEQYF. The CDR3 DNA reads TGTGCCAGCAGTCCGGGACTAGCGGGAGGACTCTCCTACGAGCAGTACTTC. This sequence joins TRBV27 and TRBJ2-7, with TRBD2 matching 15 bases. Germline V gene lookup returns CDR1 MNHEY and CDR2 SMNVEV (reference sequence). V lost 5 bases to trimming and J lost 0 bases; unmatched junction nucleotides: 5. The CDR3 is made up of 17 amino acids.

The chain carries TRBV2 and TRBJ1-3, with D unclear. The germline CDR1 and CDR2 sequences are SNHLY and FYNNEI. CDR3 size: 18 residues. V shed 4 bases and J shed 0 bases, with 19 bases lying between them. For the CDR3, the DNA is TGTGCCAGCAGTGCAATTGGGCATCGAGGGTCCTCTGGAAACACCATATATTTT. It specifies CASSAIGHRGSSGNTIYF.

The rearrangement uses TRBV18 and TRBJ1-1, with TRBD1 matching 7 bases. V shed 6 bases, J shed 0 bases, and the junction held 13 bases outside the gene matches. The CDR3 loop spans 17 amino acids. From germline, CDR1 is KGHSH and CDR2 LQKENI. Written as DNA, the CDR3 is TGTGCCAGCTCCCCTTACGGACAGGACCCAATGAACACTGAAGCTTTCTTT. Amino acid sequence: CASSPYGQDPMNTEAFF. Drawing the rest from reference TRBV18 and TRBJ1-1, the complete variable domain is NAGVMQNPRHLVRRRGQEARLRCSPMKGHSHVYWYRQLPEEGLKFMVYLQKENIIDESGMPKERFSAEFPKEGPSILRIQQVVRGDSAAYFCASSPYGQDPMNTEAFFGQGTRLTVV.

The chain recombines TRBV30 with TRBJ1-2, with 7 bases matching TRBD1. V dropped 8 bases and J dropped 7; count of bases not matched to a gene: 10. CDR1 and CDR2 (germline): GTSNPN, SVGIG (reference sequence). The CDR3 runs to 12 residues. In nucleotides, the CDR3 is TGTGCCAGCTTTACAGGGGCCGGTGGCTACACCTTC. It encodes CASFTGAGGYTF.

The chain employs TRBV6-5 and TRBJ2-7; 7 positions agree with TRBD2. V was clipped by 9 bases and J by 4 bases; unmatched bases: 15. The CDR3 runs 15 residues. Germline-derived CDR1 and CDR2 are MNHEY and SVGAGI. The CDR3: CASVRGGLVRYEQYF. Written as DNA, the CDR3 is TGTGCCAGTGTCCGCGGGGGATTGGTTAGGTACGAGCAGTACTTC.

The chain joins TRBV6-5 to TRBJ2-5; the match to TRBD1 covers 9 bases. The CDR3 covers 14 residues. V was pared by 5 bases and J by 1 base, with 2 bases of the junction left unmatched. Germline loops: CDR1 MNHEY, CDR2 SVGAGI. The CDR3 is CASSLDRGQETQYF. The DNA of the CDR3 is TGTGCCAGCAGTCTGGACAGGGGCCAAGAGACCCAGTACTTC.

As regards this clone: The sample holds other DNA sequences that translate to the same CDR3. The chain employs TRBV30 and TRBJ2-1; possible D gene TRBD1, 7 bases. Germline V gives CDR1 GTSNPN, CDR2 SVGIG (reference sequence). The V and J ends lost 0 bases and 4 bases respectively, with 13 bases between them. This CDR3 has 15 amino acids. The CDR3 nucleotides are TGTGCCTGGAGTGTACCAGGGGGGATTTACAATGAGCAGTTCTTC. Protein: CAWSVPGGIYNEQFF.

The rearrangement joins TRBV7-2 to TRBJ2-1; maybe TRBD2 (5 bases). The CDR3 extends over 15 amino acids. Germline V gene sequence: CDR1 SGHTA, CDR2 FQGNSA. V was trimmed by 5 bases and J by 2 bases, leaving 13 bases between them. For the CDR3, the DNA is TGTGCCAGCAGCCTCACTAGTACTACCTACAATGAGCAGTTCTTC. It translates to CASSLTSTTYNEQFF.

The chain employs TRBV28 and TRBJ1-1; D not resolved. There are 16 residues in the CDR3. V was clipped by 5 bases and J by 5 bases, with 21 bases between them. Germline CDR1 MDHEN, CDR2 SYDVKM. Here the CDR3 DNA reads TGTGCCAGCAGTCTCGCTAAAAGACATCGTGTGACTGAAGCTTTCTTT. Translated, it gives CASSLAKRHRVTEAFF.

This chain uses TRBV5-1 with TRBJ2-3; 8 nucleotides match TRBD1. V trimming: 4 bases; J trimming: 1 base; junction bases outside the gene matches: 5. The CDR3 is 15 amino acids. Germline loops: CDR1 SGHRS, CDR2 YFSETQ. CDR3 DNA sequence: TGCGCCAGCAGCGGACAGGGTTTTGGCACAGATACGCAGTATTTT. Encoded protein: CASSGQGFGTDTQYF.

The J gene is TRBJ2-5, the V gene TRBV4-1; D might be TRBD1 (6 bases). This CDR3 is 16 amino acids long. Trimming left V 4 bases short and J 1 base short, with 16 bases between. Germline CDR1 is MGHRA and CDR2 is YSYEKL. The CDR3: CASSLPGTPAQETQYF. CDR3 coding DNA: TGCGCCAGCAGCCTCCCCGGGACACCCGCCCAAGAGACCCAGTACTTC.

This chain uses TRBV4-1 with TRBJ2-3; D not certain. This CDR3 is 13 amino acids long. The V end was cut by 4 bases, the J end by 5 bases, with 10 bases between. Germline V lookup: CDR1 MGHRA, CDR2 YSYEKL. The CDR3 DNA sequence: TGCGCCAGCAGCCCACCCCCAGGAGATACGCAGTATTTT. Protein: CASSPPPGDTQYF.

This chain links TRBV2 with TRBJ1-3, with D maybe TRBD1 (5 bases). The CDR3 has 17 residues. Germline CDR1 reads SNHLY; CDR2 reads FYNNEI. V lost 0 bases and J lost 0, with 12 bases in between. The CDR3 DNA reads TGTGCCAGCAGTGAAGCTGAAGGGGTACTCTCTGGAAACACCATATATTTT. Translation gives CASSEAEGVLSGNTIYF.